This is a list of T cell receptor beta chains from one sample in a study of spatial heterogeneity in lung cancer. TCRdb reprocessed the 5' RACE reads via MiXCR and lists one record per CDR3 protein. The repertoire consists of nearly 95,000 distinct CDR3 sequences, with 15% to 20% occurring once and the leading ten covering just over 20%. Sequences were derived from PBMCs, sampled at follow-up. The receptors originated from a male donor with early-stage non-small cell lung cancer. Each CDR3 is given with its conserved first and last residue. A D gene is named only where the DNA matches it firmly. Clone size appears in some rows only: once, few, many, or a class for an expanded clone.

D gene,clone size,CDR3 length,J gene,V gene,CDR3 DNA,CDR3 protein
-,-,16,TRBJ2-2,TRBV18,TGTGCCAGCTCACCACCCGTGATCGCGAGCACCGGGGAGCTGTTTTTT,CASSPPVIASTGELFF
TRBD2,-,14,TRBJ2-5,TRBV28,TGTGCCAGCAGTTTATTTGGGGGGGTCGAGACCCAGTACTTC,CASSLFGGVETQYF
-,-,15,TRBJ1-2,TRBV5-6,TGTGCCAGCAGCCCGGACATCTCAACTAACTATGGCTACACCTTC,CASSPDISTNYGYTF
-,-,15,TRBJ1-6,TRBV6-5,TGTGCCAGCAGGACCGGGAAGGGGAAGTATTCACCCCTCCACTTT,CASRTGKGKYSPLHF
TRBD2,few,14,TRBJ2-7,TRBV20-1,TGCAGTGCTAGAGGACTAGCGGGAGGTTACGAGCAGTACTTC,CSARGLAGGYEQYF
-,-,13,TRBJ1-1,TRBV20-1,TGCAGTGCTAGCGAAGGACCTGCGACTGAAGCTTTCTTT,CSASEGPATEAFF
-,few,14,TRBJ2-2,TRBV27,TGTGCCAGCAGTTTGGTACCACACACCGGGGAGCTGTTTTTT,CASSLVPHTGELFF
-,-,13,TRBJ2-3,TRBV5-6,TGTGCCAGCAGCTTGCCTGGCACAGATACGCAGTATTTT,CASSLPGTDTQYF
-,-,13,TRBJ1-1,TRBV2,TGTGCCAGCAGGAGGACAGTGAACACTGAAGCTTTCTTT,CASRRTVNTEAFF
-,few,17,TRBJ2-2,TRBV10-3,TGTGCCATCAGTGACAATCCGGGGGCGCCGGCCACCGGGGAGCTGTTTTTT,CAISDNPGAPATGELFF
TRBD2,many,13,TRBJ2-1,TRBV7-2,TGTGCCAGCAGTCGGACGGGGGGCAATGAGCAGTTCTTC,CASSRTGGNEQFF
TRBD2,-,17,TRBJ2-5,TRBV4-1,TGCGCCAGCAGCCAAGACAGGGCTAGCGGGGACCAAGAGACCCAGTACTTC,CASSQDRASGDQETQYF
-,few,14,TRBJ2-2,TRBV3-1,TGTGCCAGCAGCCACTCCAGATACACCGGGGAGCTGTTTTTT,CASSHSRYTGELFF
-,few,15,TRBJ2-5,TRBV11-2,TGTGCCAGCAGCTTGGTCCCCTTTCTCCTAGAGACCCAGTACTTC,CASSLVPFLLETQYF
-,few,13,TRBJ1-6,TRBV7-6,TGTGCCAGCAGCTTCAACTATAATTCACCCCTCCACTTT,CASSFNYNSPLHF
-,-,16,TRBJ1-1,TRBV19,TGTGCCAGTAGTCTGAGATCACAAGGGTCGAACACTGAAGCTTTCTTT,CASSLRSQGSNTEAFF
-,few,14,TRBJ2-4,TRBV15,TGTGCCACCAGCAGAGATAGGGGTGAGAACATTCAGTACTTC,CATSRDRGENIQYF
-,few,16,TRBJ1-2,TRBV11-2,TGTGCCAGCAGCCCAGGGGCGGCGCTGCGAACCTATGGCTACACCTTC,CASSPGAALRTYGYTF
-,few,13,TRBJ1-1,TRBV5-1,TGCGCCAGCAGCTCCCTCTCGGGGACTGAAGCTTTCTTT,CASSSLSGTEAFF
-,few,15,TRBJ2-7,TRBV28,TGTGCCAGCAGTCAGGGACATCCGAACTCCTACGAGCAGTACTTC,CASSQGHPNSYEQYF
TRBD2,few,15,TRBJ2-7,TRBV4-2,TGTGCCAGCAGCCAAGAGTCAGCGGGAGCCTACGAGCAGTACTTC,CASSQESAGAYEQYF
TRBD1,-,14,TRBJ1-6,TRBV7-2,TGTGCCAGCAGTTTCGGACAGGCCAATTCACCCCTCCACTTT,CASSFGQANSPLHF
-,few,14,TRBJ1-3,TRBV29-1,TGCAGCGTTGGGGCCAGGGGCCTTGGAAACACCATATATTTT,CSVGARGLGNTIYF
TRBD1,few,14,TRBJ1-1,TRBV20-1,TGCAGTGCTACCTGGACAGGGGGAAGCACTGAAGCTTTCTTT,CSATWTGGSTEAFF
-,-,13,TRBJ2-3,TRBV20-1,TGCAGTGCTAGCTGGGGCGATGCCGTTACGCAGTATTTT,CSASWGDAVTQYF
TRBD2,-,15,TRBJ2-7,TRBV5-1,TGCGCCAGCAGCTTGATCGCTAGCGGTACCTACGAGCAGTACTTC,CASSLIASGTYEQYF